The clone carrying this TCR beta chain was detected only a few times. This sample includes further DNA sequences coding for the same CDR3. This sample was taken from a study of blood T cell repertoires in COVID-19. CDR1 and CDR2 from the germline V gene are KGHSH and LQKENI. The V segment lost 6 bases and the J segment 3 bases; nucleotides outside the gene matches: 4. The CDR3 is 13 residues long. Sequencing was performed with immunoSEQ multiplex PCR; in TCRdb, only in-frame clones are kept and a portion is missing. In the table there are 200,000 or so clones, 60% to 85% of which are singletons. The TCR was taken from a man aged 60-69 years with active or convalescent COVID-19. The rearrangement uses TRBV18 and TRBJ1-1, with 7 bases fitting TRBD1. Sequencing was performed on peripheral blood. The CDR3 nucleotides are TGTGCCAGCTCCCGCACAGGGGACACTGAAGCTTTCTTT. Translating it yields CASSRTGDTEAFF.